This T cell receptor (beta chain) appears in the sequencing data of a study of response to subunit inactivated influenza vaccine. General study findings and limits: Authors suggested each seasonal influenza vaccination recruits few new T cells.

Looked up from germline, CDR1 is MDHEN and CDR2 is SYDVKM. The germline V and J ends were trimmed by 5 bases and 0 bases, with 19 bases remaining between them. The CDR3 extends over 17 amino acids. Details on this clonotype: What it binds is not known.

TCRdb independently ran MiXCR on the RT-PCR reads; one entry per CDR3 protein. Among hundreds of thousands of distinct CDR3 sequences listed, 11% to 15% were seen once. V and J are TRBV28 and TRBJ2-5, with no clear D. This sequence originates from a man over 45 who received an inactivated influenza vaccine. The sequences come from PBMCs from blood, collected around two weeks before vaccination. The CDR3 nucleotides are TGTGCCAGCAGTGAAACAGTGGGCAGGCTGTACCAAGAGACCCAGTACTTC. Translation gives CASSETVGRLYQETQYF.